Listed below are T cell receptor beta chains from one sample, sequenced in a study of blood T cell repertoires in COVID-19. Method: immunoSEQ multiplex PCR; TCRdb's copy keeps in-frame clones and lacks some. This table has some 170,000 clones, roughly 80% appearing once. Input material: PBMCs or T cells enriched from blood (not recorded which). These receptors originate from a woman between 50 and 59 years old who had recovered from COVID-19. CDR3s include the opening cysteine and the closing phenylalanine or tryptophan. The D gene is left open where the match is weak.

j_call v_call cdr3_length d_call cdr3_aa
TRBJ2-1 TRBV7-8 16 NA CASSRRQRPPHNEQFF
TRBJ2-5 TRBV2 12 NA CASNPGSETQYF
TRBJ1-6 TRBV6-4 16 TRBD1 CASSPETGGRGGPLHF
TRBJ1-1 TRBV15 11 NA CATRQGTEAFF
TRBJ1-4 TRBV19 18 NA CASSPPTLSVATNEKLFF
TRBJ1-6 TRBV6-5 14 TRBD1 CASTRQGGREPLHF
TRBJ1-3 TRBV3-1/TRBV3-2 14 NA CASSQVHRGNTIYF
TRBJ2-1 TRBV30 13 NA CAWSNGMDIEQFF
TRBJ1-2 TRBV7-2 15 NA CASSPGATVTYGYTF
TRBJ1-1 TRBV10-3 12 NA CAVRGSDAEAFF
TRBJ2-7 TRBV4-3 18 NA CASSQASFSGPHRREQYF
TRBJ2-1 TRBV28 14 NA CASRGRGSYNEQFF
TRBJ2-3 TRBV28 13 NA CASSLAGTDTQYF
TRBJ1-1 TRBV4-1 17 TRBD1 CASRFNWQGAINTEAFF
TRBJ2-2 TRBV5-4 15 NA CASRSGLSNTGELFF
TRBJ1-1 TRBV27 15 NA CASLTTIGVNTEAFF
TRBJ2-7 TRBV7-2 16 TRBD2 CASSLYPGTSYYEQYF
TRBJ1-1 TRBV10-1 13 NA CASRPTGSTEAFF
TRBJ2-3 TRBV19 12 NA CASSESPDTQYF
TRBJ1-2 TRBV28 13 NA CASRSIGAYGYTF
TRBJ2-7 TRBV11-1 16 NA CASSPLDSQGISEQYF
TRBJ2-7 TRBV3-1/TRBV3-2 13 NA CASSQQGSYEQYF
TRBJ1-5 TRBV28 15 NA CASSLSKAGRQPQHF
TRBJ1-3 TRBV29-1 14 NA CSVMLASSGNTIYF
TRBJ1-1 TRBV7-9 18 NA CASSFFSIAGIGRAEAFF
TRBJ2-2 TRBV6-5 14 TRBD2 CAGSVGGVTGELFF
TRBJ2-3 TRBV18 15 TRBD1 CASSPPGGITDTQYF
TRBJ2-1 TRBV6-5 14 TRBD2 CASSPLAAYNEQFF
TRBJ2-7 TRBV9 16 NA CASSVGPAGDSYEQYF
TRBJ1-3 TRBV3-1/TRBV3-2 12 NA CASSPLGNTIYF
TRBJ2-7 TRBV6-2/TRBV6-3 14 TRBD1 CASSTTGQGGEQYF
TRBJ2-7 TRBV19 15 TRBD1 CASSLGGKGSYEQYF